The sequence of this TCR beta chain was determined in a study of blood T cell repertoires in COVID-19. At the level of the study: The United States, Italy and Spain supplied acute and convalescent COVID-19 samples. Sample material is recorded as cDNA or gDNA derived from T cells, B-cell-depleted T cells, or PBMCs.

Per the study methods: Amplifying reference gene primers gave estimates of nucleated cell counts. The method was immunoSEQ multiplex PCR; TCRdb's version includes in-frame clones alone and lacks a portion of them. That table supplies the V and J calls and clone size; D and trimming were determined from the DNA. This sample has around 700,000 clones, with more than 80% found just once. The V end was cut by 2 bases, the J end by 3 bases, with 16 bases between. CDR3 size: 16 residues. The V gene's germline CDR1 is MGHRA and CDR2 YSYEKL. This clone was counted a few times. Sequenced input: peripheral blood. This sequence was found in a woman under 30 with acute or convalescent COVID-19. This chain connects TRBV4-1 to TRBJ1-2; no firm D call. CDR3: CASSQIEVHPDYGYTF. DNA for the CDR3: TGCGCCAGCAGCCAAATTGAGGTCCACCCTGACTATGGCTACACCTTC.